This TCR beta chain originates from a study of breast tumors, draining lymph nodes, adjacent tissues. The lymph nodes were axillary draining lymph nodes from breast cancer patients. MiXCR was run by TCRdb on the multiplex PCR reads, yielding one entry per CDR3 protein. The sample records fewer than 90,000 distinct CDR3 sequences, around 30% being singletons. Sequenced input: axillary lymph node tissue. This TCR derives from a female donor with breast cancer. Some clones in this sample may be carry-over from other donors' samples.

The CDR3 loop is CSADSNPGQVLLVRGKHTQYF. The CDR3 region has the DNA TGCAGTGCTGATAGCAATCCGGGACAGGTCTTGTTAGTGCGGGGAAAGCATACGCAGTATTTT. J is TRBJ2-3 and V is TRBV20-1; 8 nucleotides agree with TRBD1. The V gene end was trimmed by 5 bases and the J gene end by 7 bases; junction bases not matched to a gene: 32. This CDR3 region has 21 residues. Per the germline V gene, CDR1 is DFQATT and CDR2 is SNEGSKA (reference sequence).